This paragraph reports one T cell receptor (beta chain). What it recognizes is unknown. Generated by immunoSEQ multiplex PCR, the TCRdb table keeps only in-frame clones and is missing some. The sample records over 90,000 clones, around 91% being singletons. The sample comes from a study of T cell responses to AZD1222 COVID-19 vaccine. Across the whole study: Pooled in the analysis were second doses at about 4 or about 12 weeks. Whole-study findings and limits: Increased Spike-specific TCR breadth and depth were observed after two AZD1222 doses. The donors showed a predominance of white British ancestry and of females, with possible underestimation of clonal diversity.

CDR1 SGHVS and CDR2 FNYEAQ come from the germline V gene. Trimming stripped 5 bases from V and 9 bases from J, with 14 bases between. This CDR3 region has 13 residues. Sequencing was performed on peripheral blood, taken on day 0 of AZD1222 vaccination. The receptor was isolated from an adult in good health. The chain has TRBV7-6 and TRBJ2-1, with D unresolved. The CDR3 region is CASSHQARPEQFF. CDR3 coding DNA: TGTGCCAGCAGCCATCAGGCCCGACCTGAGCAGTTCTTC. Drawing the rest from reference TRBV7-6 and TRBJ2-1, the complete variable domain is GAGVSQSPRYKVTKRGQDVALRCDPISGHVSLYWYRQALGQGPEFLTYFNYEAQQDKSGLPNDRFSAERPEGSISTLTIQRTEQRDSAMYRCASSHQARPEQFFGPGTRLTVL.